This T cell receptor beta chain was sequenced during a study of PD-L1 blockade in urothelial cancer. Profiled with immunoSEQ multiplex PCR; TCRdb holds only in-frame clones, not every one. The sample yields approximately 72,000 clones, about 86% seen once. The CDR3 consists of 15 residues. Deletions cut 1 base from V and 6 bases from J, with 15 bases between. CDR1 and CDR2 from the germline V gene are LGHNT and FRNRAP. Time point of the sample: pretreatment peripheral blood. This sequence joins TRBV12-5 and TRBJ1-1; a possible D gene is TRBD1 (6 bases). The source was PBMCs, collected around atezolizumab (anti-PD-L1) treatment. The sequence came from a man in his fifties or sixties with urothelial cancer. CDR3: CASGLEIQGRAEAFF. CDR3 bases: TGTGCTAGTGGTTTGGAAATTCAGGGGAGGGCTGAAGCTTTCTTT. Full variable domain (outside the CDR3, taken from reference TRBV12-5 and TRBJ1-1): DARVTQTPRHKVTEMGQEVTMRCQPILGHNTVFWYRQTMMQGLELLAYFRNRAPLDDSGMPKDRFSAEMPDATLATLKIQPSEPRDSAVYFCASGLEIQGRAEAFFGQGTRLTVV.